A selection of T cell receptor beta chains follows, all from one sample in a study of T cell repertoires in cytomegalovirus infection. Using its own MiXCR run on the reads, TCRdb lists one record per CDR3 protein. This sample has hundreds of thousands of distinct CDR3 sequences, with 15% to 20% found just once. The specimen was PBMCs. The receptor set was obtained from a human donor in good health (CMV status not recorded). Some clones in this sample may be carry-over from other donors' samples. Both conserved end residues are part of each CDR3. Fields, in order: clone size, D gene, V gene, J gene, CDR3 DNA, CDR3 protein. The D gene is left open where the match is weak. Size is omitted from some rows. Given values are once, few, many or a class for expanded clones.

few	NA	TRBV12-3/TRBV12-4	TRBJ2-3	TGTGCCAGCAGTTCTTTAGGCGGGGTGACAGATACGCAGTATTTT	CASSSLGGVTDTQYF
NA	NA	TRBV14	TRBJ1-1	TGTGCCAGCAGCCAATCGGCAGAGAACACTGAAGCTTTCTTT	CASSQSAENTEAFF
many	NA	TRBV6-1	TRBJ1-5	TGTGCCACCCGTAAGGGTTCCAATCAGCCCCAGCATTTT	CATRKGSNQPQHF
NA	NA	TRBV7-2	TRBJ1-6	TGTGCCAGCAGCTTAGGAGGAAAATCTGATTCACCCCTCCACTTT	CASSLGGKSDSPLHF
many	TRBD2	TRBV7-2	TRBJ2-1	TGTGCCAGCAGAGCGGGGGGGCCAATTGATGAGCAGTTCTTC	CASRAGGPIDEQFF
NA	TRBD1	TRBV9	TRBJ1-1	TGTGCCAGCGAGGGACAGGGGAACACTGAAGCTTACTTT	CASEGQGNTEAYF
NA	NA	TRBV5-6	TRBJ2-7	TGTGCCAGCAGCTTCGGTCCAGCGGAATACGAGCAGTACTTC	CASSFGPAEYEQYF
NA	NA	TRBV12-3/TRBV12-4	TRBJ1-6	TGTGCCAGCAGTTCGCAGGGGTATAATTCACCCCTCCACTTT	CASSSQGYNSPLHF
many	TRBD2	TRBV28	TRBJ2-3	TGTGCCAGCAGTTTCTCCCGGACTAGCGGGGGGGTCACAGATACGCAGTATTTT	CASSFSRTSGGVTDTQYF
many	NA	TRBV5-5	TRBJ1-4	TGTGCCAGCAGCTTGCTTACAACTAATGAAAAACTGTTTTTT	CASSLLTTNEKLFF
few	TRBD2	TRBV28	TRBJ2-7	TGTGCCAGCAGTTCGCCGGGGACTACGCCTAACTACGAGCAGTACTTC	CASSSPGTTPNYEQYF
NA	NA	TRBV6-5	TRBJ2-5	TGTGCCAGCAGTTACCGAGCCGGAGAGACCCAGTACTTC	CASSYRAGETQYF
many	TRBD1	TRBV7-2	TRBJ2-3	TGTGCCAGCAGCTTAGTCACAGGGGCCCGCACAGATACGCAGTATTTT	CASSLVTGARTDTQYF
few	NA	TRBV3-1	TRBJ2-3	TGTGCCAGCAGCCACAAAGGAACAGATACGCAGTATTTT	CASSHKGTDTQYF
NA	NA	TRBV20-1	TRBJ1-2	TGCAGTGCTAGAGGGAAAAAAAACAGCACTAACTATGGCTACACCTTC	CSARGKKNSTNYGYTF
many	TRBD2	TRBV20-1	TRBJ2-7	TGCAGTGCTAGAGATCGAGTAGCGGGGAGTCTCTCTCCCTACGAGCAGTACTTC	CSARDRVAGSLSPYEQYF
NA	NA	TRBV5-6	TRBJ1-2	TGTGCCAGCAGCGGCGGGACAAACTATAACTATGGCTACACCTTC	CASSGGTNYNYGYTF
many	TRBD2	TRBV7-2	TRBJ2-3	TGTGCCAGCAGCTTAGGCATAGCGGGGAGCACAGATACGCAGTATTTT	CASSLGIAGSTDTQYF
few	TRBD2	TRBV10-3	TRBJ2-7	TGTGCCATCAGTCCCCCGGGCCGGGGGGCCTACGAGCAGTACTTC	CAISPPGRGAYEQYF
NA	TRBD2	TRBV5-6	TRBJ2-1	TGTGCCAGCAGCCGCGACGGGGGGTTCTACACTGAGCAGTTCTTC	CASSRDGGFYTEQFF
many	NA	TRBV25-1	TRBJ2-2	TGTGCCAGCAGGGAAGAGGCGGGCACCGGGGAGCTGTTTTTT	CASREEAGTGELFF
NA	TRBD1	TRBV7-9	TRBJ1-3	TGTGCCAGCAGATATACAGGGGGCGGTGGAAACACCATATATTTT	CASRYTGGGGNTIYF
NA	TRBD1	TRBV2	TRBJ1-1	TGTGCCAGCAGGAGGGACAGGCGTAACACTGAAGCTTTCTTT	CASRRDRRNTEAFF
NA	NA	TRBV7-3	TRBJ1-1	TGTGCCAGCAGAAGCGAGTTGAACACTGAAGCTTTCTTT	CASRSELNTEAFF
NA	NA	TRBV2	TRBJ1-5	TGTGCCGGTCGGGGGGATAGCAATCAGCCCCAGCATTTT	CAGRGDSNQPQHF
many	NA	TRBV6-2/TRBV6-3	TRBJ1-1	TGTGCCAGCACGGCGGAACTGCTGAACACTGAAGCTTTCTTT	CASTAELLNTEAFF
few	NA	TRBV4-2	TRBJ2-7	TGTGCCAGCAGCCAAGATTGGGGTGGGGACTACGAGCAGTACTTC	CASSQDWGGDYEQYF
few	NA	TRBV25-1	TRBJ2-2	TGTGCCAGCAGCGAACCACCGGGACGCCTGAACACCGGGGAGCTGTTTTTT	CASSEPPGRLNTGELFF
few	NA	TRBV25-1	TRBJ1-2	TGTGCCAGCAGTGAATATTTCACTGCGGAGGGAAGTCGGGGCTACACCTTC	CASSEYFTAEGSRGYTF
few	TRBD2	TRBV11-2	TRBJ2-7	TGTGCCAGCAGCTTAGATGCGGGGGTAACCTACGAGCAGTACTTC	CASSLDAGVTYEQYF
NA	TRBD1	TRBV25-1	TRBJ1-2	TGTGCCAGCACCTCAGGGGGAGATCCCTATGGCTACACCTTC	CASTSGGDPYGYTF
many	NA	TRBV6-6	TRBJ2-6	TGTGCCACTCGGGATGATGGGGCCAACGTCCTGACTTTC	CATRDDGANVLTF
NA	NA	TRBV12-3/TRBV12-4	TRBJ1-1	TGTGCCAGCAGGGCCTTCCAGGGGTATACTGAAGCTTTCTTT	CASRAFQGYTEAFF
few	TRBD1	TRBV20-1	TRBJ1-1	TGCACGTCATCCCACGACAGGGGTGAAGCTTTCTTT	CTSSHDRGEAFF
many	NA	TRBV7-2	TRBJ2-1	TGTGCCAGCAGCAACTTCCGAGTCGATGAGCAGTTCTTC	CASSNFRVDEQFF
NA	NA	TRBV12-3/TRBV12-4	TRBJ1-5	TGTGCCAGCAGTTTAACCGGGGGCCAACAGCCCCAGCATTTT	CASSLTGGQQPQHF
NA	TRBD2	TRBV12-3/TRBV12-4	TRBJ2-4	TGTGCCAGCAGTTTTGCCGGACTAGCGGGGGGGCGGAGAAACATTCAGTACTTC	CASSFAGLAGGRRNIQYF
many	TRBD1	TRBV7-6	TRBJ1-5	TGTGCCAGCATCAGGACAGGAGAGTTTTTTCAGCCCCAGCATTTT	CASIRTGEFFQPQHF
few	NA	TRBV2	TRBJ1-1	TGTGCCAGTGTCCCGGAGGTTCCCGGCGGAGCTTTCTTT	CASVPEVPGGAFF
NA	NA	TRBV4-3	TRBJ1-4	TGCGCCAGCAGCTTAACTTACGGCACTGAAAAACTGTTTTTT	CASSLTYGTEKLFF
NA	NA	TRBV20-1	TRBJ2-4	TGCAGTGCTAGGAGCATGCAGGGGTCCAAAAACATTCAGTACTTC	CSARSMQGSKNIQYF
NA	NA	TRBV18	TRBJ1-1	TGTGCCAGCGAGGGACTCGGGAACACTGAAGCTTTCTTT	CASEGLGNTEAFF
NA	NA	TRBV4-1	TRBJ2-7	TGCGCCAGCAGCCAAGTGGGGGGCTCTTACGAGCAGTACTTC	CASSQVGGSYEQYF
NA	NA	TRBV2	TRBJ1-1	TGTGCCAGCAGTGGACAGGCCGGGAGCCTAGGCCAAGCTTTCTTT	CASSGQAGSLGQAFF
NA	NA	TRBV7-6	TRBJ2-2	TGTGCCAGCCCCCGAAAGACAGCGAACACCGGGGAGCTGTTTTTT	CASPRKTANTGELFF
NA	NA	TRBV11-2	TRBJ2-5	TGTGCCAGCAGCTTAGTTTCCTCTCAGGGGCGCCCAGAGACCCAGTACTTC	CASSLVSSQGRPETQYF
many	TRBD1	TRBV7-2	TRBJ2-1	TGTGCCAGCAGCCCAGACAGGGGGCTCTACAATGAGCAGTTCTTC	CASSPDRGLYNEQFF
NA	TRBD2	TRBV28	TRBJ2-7	TGTGCCAGCTCGGGGGCGGGGGGAATCTACGAGCAGTACTTC	CASSGAGGIYEQYF
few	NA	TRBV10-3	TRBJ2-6	TGTGCCATCAGTGAAGTAACACCGAGCTCTGGGGCCAACGTCCTGACTTTC	CAISEVTPSSGANVLTF
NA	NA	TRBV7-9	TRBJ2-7	TGTGCCAGCAGCTCCCGGGTGCAGGTCAACGAGCAGTACTTC	CASSSRVQVNEQYF
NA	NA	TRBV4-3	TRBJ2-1	TGCGCCAGCAGCCAAGAGAGACACCCGCGGCATGAGCAGTTCTTC	CASSQERHPRHEQFF
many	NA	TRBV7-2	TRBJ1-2	TGTGCCAGCAGCTTAGGGTCCCCCCCTAGATATGGCTACACCTTC	CASSLGSPPRYGYTF
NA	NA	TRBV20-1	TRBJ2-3	TGCAGTGCTAGCTCTACTAGCACAGATACGCAGTATTTT	CSASSTSTDTQYF
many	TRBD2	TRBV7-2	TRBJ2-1	TGTGCCAGCAGCTTTAGCGGGGGGCCCTACAATGAGCAGTTCTTC	CASSFSGGPYNEQFF
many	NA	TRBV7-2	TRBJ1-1	TGTGCCAGCAGCTTTTCAGGAACGAACACTGAAGCTTTCTTT	CASSFSGTNTEAFF
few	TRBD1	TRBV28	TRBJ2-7	TGTGCCACCACAGGGGACTCCTACGAGCAGTACTTC	CATTGDSYEQYF
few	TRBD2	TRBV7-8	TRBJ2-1	TGTGCCAGCAGAAAGGGACTAGCGGGTTACAATGAGCAGTTCTTC	CASRKGLAGYNEQFF
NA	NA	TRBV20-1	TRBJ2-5	TGCAGTGCTAGAGATGGGGATAGGGGGGGGGGGGAGACCCAGTACTTC	CSARDGDRGGGETQYF
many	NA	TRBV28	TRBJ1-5	TGTGCCAGCAGACAAGGAGGGAGCAATCAGCCCCAGCATTTT	CASRQGGSNQPQHF
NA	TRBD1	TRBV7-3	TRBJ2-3	TGTGCCAGCAGCGAGACAGGGCCTAGCACAGATACGCAGTATTTT	CASSETGPSTDTQYF